The 6 T cell receptor beta chains below were found in one sample sequenced in a study of T-cell reconstitution after alpha-beta-depleted transplantation in children. It was with unique molecular identifiers that the TCRbeta library was prepared. A single record per CDR3 protein comes from TCRdb applying MiXCR to the PCR reads. The sample yields about 440,000 distinct CDR3 sequences, about 40% seen once. The source was PBMCs, collected before TCRalphabeta/CD19-depleted stem cell transplant. The receptors were sampled from a girl aged 2 to 10 with aplastic anemia, due to receive a stem cell transplant.

The chain joins TRBV10-3 to TRBJ2-3; D is unresolved. CDR1 and CDR2 (germline): ENHRY, SYGVKD. The CDR3 consists of 13 residues. V was cut by 11 bases and J by 1 base, with 13 bases left in between. CDR3 sequence reads: CAGGIGGTDTQYF. The CDR3 DNA follows: TGTGCCGGTGGAATAGGAGGCACAGATACGCAGTATTTT.

This clonotype occurred a few times. The chain employs TRBV27 and TRBJ2-1; the D call may be TRBD1 or TRBD2 (5 bases each). Germline CDR1 MNHEY, CDR2 SMNVEV (reference sequence). The CDR3 is 15 amino acids. Trimming cost V 8 bases and J 7 bases, with 21 bases left between them. CDR3 in DNA: TGTGCCAGCCGAGAGAGTGGGGCGGGTTTGAATGAGCAGTTCTTC. Its translation is CASRESGAGLNEQFF.

This clonotype has only a few counts. This chain links TRBV5-1 with TRBJ2-7; TRBD1 matches at 9 bases. The junction had 8 bases not matched to a gene; V was cut back by 2 bases and J by 2 bases. The germline gives CDR1 SGHRS, CDR2 YFSETQ. The CDR3 has 16 residues. DNA for the CDR3: TGCGCCAGCAGCTTACTTCCGGGACAGGGTCCCTACGAGCAGTACTTC. Its translation: CASSLLPGQGPYEQYF.

The V and J genes are TRBV12-3 or TRBV12-4 and TRBJ2-5; D perhaps matches TRBD2 (6 bases). The CDR3 runs 14 residues. V lost 6 bases, J lost 4 bases, and 15 bases lay in between. CDR3 nucleotides: TGTGCCAGCAGACGGGACTCCTCTACAGAGACCCAGTACTTC. This encodes CASRRDSSTETQYF.

The chain combines TRBV20-1 with TRBJ2-3; 8 positions match TRBD2. The V segment lost 5 bases and the J segment 2 bases; nucleotides outside the gene matches: 21. The CDR3 contains 19 residues. Germline CDR1 and CDR2: DFQATT and SNEGSKA (reference sequence). The DNA for the CDR3 is TGCAGTGCTTCCCCGGAGGCGGGAGGATTGGCTGGTGCCACAGATACGCAGTATTTT. Translation: CSASPEAGGLAGATDTQYF.

This sequence joins TRBV9 and TRBJ2-3; D possibly corresponds to TRBD1 (6 bases). CDR3 length equals 15 residues. Trimming took 0 bases from V and 4 from J, leaving 12 bases between them. Germline V gives CDR1 SGDLS, CDR2 YYNGEE. The CDR3 coding sequence is TGTGCCAGCAGCGTAGAGGGGGTCCCCCCAGATACGCAGTATTTT. Encoded protein: CASSVEGVPPDTQYF.